This entry describes one TCR beta chain. Its antigen specificity is not known. For CDR1 and CDR2, the germline V gene lists KGHSH and LQKENI. Counted from cysteine to phenylalanine, this CDR3 has 14 amino acids. The DNA shown is the 42-base CDR3, in frame from base 1. Trimmed from V: 6 bases; trimmed from J: 5 bases; junction bases lacking a gene match: 9. These data are taken from a study of cytomegalovirus exposure and HLA in healthy donors (dated by TCRdb to the late 2010s). Looking at the study overall: An earlier analysis of about 530 of the donors reported roughly 300 Gb of sequence data and 90 million to 120 million unique TCR beta sequences obtained from about 179 million T cells. A separate validation cohort of roughly 110 different subjects was used in addition to the 666-subject first cohort. In an earlier analysis of a few hundred of the donors, high-throughput TCR beta sequencing was used to judge whether each TCR beta V gene segment behaved as functional or pseudogenic. The study aimed to test whether signatures of past pathogen exposure could be identified by cataloging public T cell receptors. Of the approximately 400 genotyped donors, 70% to 90% were placed in the genetic ancestry cluster associated with self-reported Caucasian donors. Rather than using new phenotypic data, the later analysis identified candidate immune exposures from TCR beta sequences and from how often those sequences occurred across donors. Approximately 300 gigabases of sequencing data and around 80 million unique TCR sequences made up an early release that covered under 750 HLA-typed donors. The study used immunosequencing to profile the T cell repertoires of some 600 subjects and linked those repertoires to cytomegalovirus serostatus. HLA typing included class I and class II loci at four-digit resolution. Because of strong linkage in the cohort, five DR-DQ haplotypes were treated as single units for association and clustering. On average, roughly 250,000 unique TCR beta nucleotide sequences were sequenced per donor among a few hundred genotyped donors of the cohort, with roughly 18% of those sequences being non-productive. A later analysis re-analyzed previously published TCR beta repertoires from hundreds of donors and added high-resolution HLA genotyping to study TCR occurrence patterns. All discovery cohort repertoires had been generated using a single sequencing platform. Genome-wide SNP genotypes for about 60% of the 666 donors were used in a later genetic analysis, which treated that subset as a discovery cohort. To predict cytomegalovirus infection status, the study combined high-throughput TCR immunosequencing, statistical association of individual TCRs with disease status, and machine learning. Alongside the repertoire data, information on donor age, sex, ethnicity and CMV serostatus was compiled. The number of typed donors differed by locus: about 620-640 for A, B, C, DRB1 and DQB1; 500 to 550 for DQA1; 600 to 610 for DPA1; and around 450 for DPB1. Overall study results and their limits: About 15 rarely observed V segments, including chromosome 9 orphons, were excluded from the earlier analysis of some 590 of the donors because counts were too low. In a later analysis, HLA-associated TCR beta chains were found to be more clonally expanded and to have lower generation probabilities than equally common non-associated chains. Some IMGT-functional V segments, including TRBV6-2 and TRBV6-3, could not be told apart with the 87-base-pair reads, so those segments were excluded. A few of the identified cytomegalovirus-associated TCR beta chains were confirmed in vitro to be specific for cytomegalovirus antigens. In this cohort, only TCR beta chains were sequenced, and detectable features were limited by the absence of alpha or paired-chain data. For the cohort, immune exposure information was limited to CMV serostatus. A further reported finding was that TCR beta sequences accurately predicted the HLA-A and HLA-B alleles for most subjects in the first cohort. The presence/absence analyses assumed that sequencing depth was roughly uniform across donors, and that assumption may not be true. According to the authors, the approach could potentially be generalized to other disease states and immunological phenotypes. According to a later genetic analysis, donors in an Asian-associated ancestry cluster had fewer N-insertions in productive TCRs than the approximately 670-donor mean. According to a later analysis, parvovirus B19, influenza, CMV and Epstein-Barr virus appeared linked to several top co-occurrence clusters. Because HLA typing was unavailable for some donors at each locus, only the typed subset was used in association tests. Correlated functional status among segregating V segments might be attributable to linkage disequilibrium, but an unknown experimental factor could not be ruled out. In a later analysis, TCR association rates were found to vary across HLA loci, with the most associated TCRs seen for DRB1 alleles and the fewest for HLA-C alleles. In a later analysis, around 17,000 TCR beta sequences were associated with specific HLA alleles at a false discovery rate of 0.05. When HLA alleles, especially DR and DQ, strongly co-occurred, attributing TCR associations to individual alleles was difficult. A group of highly shared sequence variants was considered likely to be a technical artifact of the sequencing pipeline. According to a later analysis, most CMV-associated TCR beta chains appeared to be HLA-restricted, and the HLA associations seemed to be driven largely by CMV exposure. While some public TCRs were present in many individuals, most TCR sequences turned up only very rarely across donors. A total of about 180 TCR beta chains were listed by the study as associated with cytomegalovirus. Broadly in line with IMGT annotations, most TCR beta V segments showed up in productive rearrangements about 87% or about 30% of the time in an earlier analysis of under 700 of the donors. A later genetic analysis associated a missense DCLRE1C variant with V-gene and J-gene trimming of TCR beta chains, and an independent cohort replicated the association. The classifier was reported to diagnose cytomegalovirus status with high specificity and sensitivity in both the original and validation cohorts.

The cohort was made up of hundreds of healthy bone marrow donors. All cohort members were sampled while nominally healthy, although unrecorded immune exposures were likely present. The donor tested CMV seropositive and was one of the 289 seropositive cohort members. A peripheral blood sample was provided by each donor, and peripheral blood mononuclear cells were used for TCR beta sequencing. Genomic DNA extraction from the blood cell samples was performed with the Qiagen DNeasy Blood Extraction Kit. The library was produced with the immunoSEQ multiplex PCR assay. For the multiplex PCR, a mixture combining 60 forward primers for TCR Vbeta segments and 13 reverse primers for TCR Jbeta segments was used. The CDR3 region of rearranged TCR beta genes was amplified from genomic DNA with a multiplex PCR assay. The Illumina HiSeq System was used to sequence the amplified TCR beta libraries as 87-base-pair reads. Under the source paper's analysis protocol: A later analysis tallied 75 million to 95 million unique TCR beta chains across the 700 or so repertoires, and approximately 9.9 million of those chains were shared by two or more donors. Raw reads were error-corrected and collapsed into unique sequences with a nearest-neighbor algorithm that merged closely related sequences to remove PCR and sequencing errors. To assign V, D and J gene segments, CDR3 sequences were aligned to IMGT reference sequences. For a sequence to be retained, a match of at least six nucleotides to both a V gene segment and a J gene segment was required. Rearrangements were classified as productive when the CDR3 lacked stop codons and remained in frame with V and J, and all other rearrangements were classified as non-productive. Following IMGT convention, CDR3 was defined as the stretch from the second conserved V-encoded cysteine to the conserved J-encoded phenylalanine. In an earlier analysis of 500 to 650 of the donors, sequences lacking an unambiguous match to a single V gene segment were excluded. In an earlier analysis of roughly 500 of the donors, V segments were called functional above 56.7% productive rearrangements and were called segregating when the between-donor standard deviation exceeded 5%. To diagnose cytomegalovirus status from the catalog of TCR beta chain sequences, a statistical classification framework was built. In a later analysis, TCR nucleotide sequences were compared against IMGT/GENE-DB human TR gene sequences so that V and J genes could be assigned. A later analysis assigned CDR3 sequences and most-parsimonious VDJ recombination scenarios with the TCRdist pipeline. In a later analysis, every TCR beta chain was defined by the combination of its CDR3 amino acid sequence and its V-gene family, and reads without a unique V-gene family were dropped. To address suspected cross-contamination and a sequencing artifact, a later analysis removed roughly 580 highly shared, low-generation-probability nucleotide sequences. For each public chain, a later analysis derived a clonal expansion index from normalized ranks of inferred template counts within each repertoire. A later analysis computed generation probabilities with a VDJ recombination model fitted to out-of-frame rearrangements, and checked the results against IGoR. In a later analysis, hypergeometric tests were used to score TCR-TCR, TCR-HLA and TCR-CMV co-occurrence, with a repertoire-size bias correction applied to TCR pairs. False discovery rates were estimated in a later analysis by permuting HLA or CMV assignments 20 times. In a later analysis, co-occurring TCRs were grouped using DBSCAN, and TCRdist sequence similarity was added for clustering within HLA-allele-positive subsets. For co-occurrence clustering, repertoires with fewer than 30,000 or more than 120,000 public chains were excluded, along with roughly 5 repertoires with anomalous nucleotide sharing. TCRdb's version of the immuneACCESS table is confined to in-frame rearrangements and falls short of the full clone set. An unresolved V gene accounts for under half of the shortfall where checked; the remainder is of unknown origin. That table is the source of V, J and clone size, and D and trimming were worked out from the DNA. The table kept for this sample lists 45,000 to 70,000 clones. Clones ranked in the top ten supply around 10% of the sample.

Recombination joined TRBV18 with TRBJ1-1, with TRBD1 matching 7 junction bases. Sample: PBMCs. The TCR sequence derives from a woman between 50 and 59 years old in good health and CMV-seropositive. The CDR3 reads as follows: CASSGGQLVTEAFF. The sequenced DNA: TGTGCCAGCTCGGGGGGACAGCTGGTGACTGAAGCTTTCTTT.